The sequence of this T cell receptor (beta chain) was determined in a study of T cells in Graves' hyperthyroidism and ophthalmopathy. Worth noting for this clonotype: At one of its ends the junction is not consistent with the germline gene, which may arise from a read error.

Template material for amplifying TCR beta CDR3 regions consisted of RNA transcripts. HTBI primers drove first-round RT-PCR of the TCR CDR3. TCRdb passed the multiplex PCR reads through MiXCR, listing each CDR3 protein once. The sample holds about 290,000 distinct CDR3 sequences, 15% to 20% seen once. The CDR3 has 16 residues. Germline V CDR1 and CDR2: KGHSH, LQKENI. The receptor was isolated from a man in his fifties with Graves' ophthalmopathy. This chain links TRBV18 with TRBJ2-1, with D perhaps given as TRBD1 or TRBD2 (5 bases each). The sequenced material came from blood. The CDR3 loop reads CASSLTRGEYYNEQFF. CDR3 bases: TGTGCCAGTTCACTGACAAGGGGAGAGTACTACAATGAGCAGTTCTTC.